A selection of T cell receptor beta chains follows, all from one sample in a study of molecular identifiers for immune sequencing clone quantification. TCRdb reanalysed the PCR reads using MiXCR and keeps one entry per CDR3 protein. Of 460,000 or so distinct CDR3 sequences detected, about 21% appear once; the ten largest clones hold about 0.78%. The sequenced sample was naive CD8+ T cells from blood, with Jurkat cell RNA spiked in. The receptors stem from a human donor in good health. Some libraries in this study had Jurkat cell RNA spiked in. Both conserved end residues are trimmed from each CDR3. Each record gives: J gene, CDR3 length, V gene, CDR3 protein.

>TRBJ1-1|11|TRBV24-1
ATSDFGNTEAF
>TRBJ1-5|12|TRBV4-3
ASSQDNGDQPQH
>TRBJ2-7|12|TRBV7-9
ASSAPGLTNEQY
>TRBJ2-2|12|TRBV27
ASSKTTAAGELF
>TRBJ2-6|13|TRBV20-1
SASPRGPGANVLT
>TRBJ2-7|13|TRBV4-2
ASSQFEGKAYEQY
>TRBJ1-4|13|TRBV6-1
ASSEQERGNEKLF
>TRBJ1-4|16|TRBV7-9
ASSLALDGRTTNEKLF
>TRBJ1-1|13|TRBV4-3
ASSQEWGAPTEAF
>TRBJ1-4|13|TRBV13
ASSPRGGLDEKLF
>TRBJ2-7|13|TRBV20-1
SAAGAGGVFYEQY
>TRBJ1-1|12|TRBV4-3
ASSQVGGQTEAF
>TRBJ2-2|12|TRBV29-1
SVALGGGIGELF
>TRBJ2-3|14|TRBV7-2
ASRLGLAGVPGTQY
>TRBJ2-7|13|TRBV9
ASSVEGQGTYEQY
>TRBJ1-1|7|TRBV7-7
ASSFLAF
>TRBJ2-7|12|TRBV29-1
SVILSGKFYEQY
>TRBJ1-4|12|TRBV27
ASSPGHIYEKLF
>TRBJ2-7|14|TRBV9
ASSVGGGGPSYEQY
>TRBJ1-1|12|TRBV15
ATSREYSNTEAF
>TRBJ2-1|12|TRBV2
AWGRPGSYNEQF
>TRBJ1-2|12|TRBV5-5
ASSLGITKDGYT
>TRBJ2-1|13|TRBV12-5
ASGLPTGQALRQL
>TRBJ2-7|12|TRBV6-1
ASSADRAYYEQY
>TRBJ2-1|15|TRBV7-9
ASSPLRQGANYNEQF
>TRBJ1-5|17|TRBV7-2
ASSSGTGLEVYGNQPQH
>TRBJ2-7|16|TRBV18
ASSPNSGGGQGFDEQY
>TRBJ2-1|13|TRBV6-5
ASSSPGQGVYEQF
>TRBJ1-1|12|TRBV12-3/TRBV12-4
ASSFGTPDTEAF
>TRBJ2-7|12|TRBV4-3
ASSQVGNTYEQY
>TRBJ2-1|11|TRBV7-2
ASSYGGAEEQF
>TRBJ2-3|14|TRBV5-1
ASSLYQGSGTDTQY
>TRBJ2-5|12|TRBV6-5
ASSYSSRGETQY
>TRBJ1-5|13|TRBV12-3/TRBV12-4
ASRSGTGRAQPQH
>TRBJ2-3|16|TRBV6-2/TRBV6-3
ASSYGAPSGRDTDTQY
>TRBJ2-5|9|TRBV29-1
STGDRETQY
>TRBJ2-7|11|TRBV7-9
ASSSDRTYEQY
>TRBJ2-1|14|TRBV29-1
SVEARTGGRHNEQF
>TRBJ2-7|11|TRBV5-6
ASTLGYGGEQY
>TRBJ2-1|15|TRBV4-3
ASSQDSGRTTYNEQF
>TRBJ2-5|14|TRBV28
ASSSSPQQGVETQY
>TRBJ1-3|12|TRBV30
AWSREELGNTIY
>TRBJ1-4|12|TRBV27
ASSFRGFDEKLF
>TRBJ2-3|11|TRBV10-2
ASSEGVEYTRY
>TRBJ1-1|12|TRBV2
ASSEVRTLAEAF
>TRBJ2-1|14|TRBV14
ASSQDLGAGYNEQF
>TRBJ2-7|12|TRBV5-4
ASSLSGLAYEQY
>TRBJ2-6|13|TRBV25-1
ASSDRGSGANVLT